A single sample is the source of the 31 T cell receptor beta chains below, sequenced in a study of identical twins. TCRdb fed the 5' RACE reads into MiXCR, producing one record per CDR3 protein. The profile shows around 200,000 distinct CDR3 sequences, approximately 9% of them singletons. Sequencing was carried out using memory (CD45RO+) T cells sorted from blood. Receptors originate from a woman between 18 and 29 years old in good health.

The chain couples TRBV4-2 to TRBJ2-2; 7 positions match TRBD1. V was pared by 5 bases and J by 6 bases, with 3 bases of the junction left unmatched. This CDR3 comprises 13 residues. Germline V gene lookup returns CDR1 LGHNA and CDR2 YNFKEQ. CDR3 sequence reads: CASSATGAGELFF. The CDR3 DNA sequence: TGTGCCAGCAGCGCCACAGGGGCCGGGGAGCTGTTTTTT.

The chain has TRBV6-1 and TRBJ2-2, with D uncertain. V was cut by 4 bases and J by 1 base, with 7 bases left in between. The CDR3 has 14 residues. Germline CDR1 is MNHNS and CDR2 is SASEGT. CDR3 DNA sequence: TGTGCCAGCAGTGGCGACTTGAACACCGGGGAGCTGTTTTTT. This translates into CASSGDLNTGELFF.

This clonotype was found a few times. The gene calls are TRBV3-1 and TRBJ2-7; no definite D call. The V gene's germline CDR1 is LGHDT and CDR2 YNNKEL (reference sequence). V was trimmed by 1 base and J by 7 bases, leaving 14 bases between them. This CDR3 is built from 14 residues. The chain's CDR3 is CASSQVDRLREQYF. Written as DNA, the CDR3 is TGTGCCAGCAGCCAAGTTGATCGTCTTCGGGAGCAGTACTTC.

This clonotype was counted ten times or more. The CDR3, as DNA: TGTGCCAGCAGCGCTGGAATGAGGGCGGCTGGAAACACCATATATTTT. Its translation is CASSAGMRAAGNTIYF. The rearrangement uses TRBV5-5 and TRBJ1-3; D call uncertain. Germline-derived CDR1 and CDR2 are SGHKS and YYEKEE (reference sequence). V was cut by 4 bases and J by 2 bases, with 16 bases left in between. The CDR3 runs to 16 residues.

The table lists this clonotype with a few counts. V usage is TRBV19 and J usage is TRBJ2-7; 9 positions match TRBD1. V trimming: 4 bases; J trimming: 2 bases; junction bases outside the gene matches: 6. Germline lookup yields CDR1 LNHDA and CDR2 SQIVND (reference sequence). CDR3 length: 15 amino acids. The CDR3, as DNA: TGTGCCAGTAGTACCTCGGGACAGGGAACCTACGAGCAGTACTTC. Amino acid sequence: CASSTSGQGTYEQYF. Full variable domain (remainder filled in from reference TRBV19 and TRBJ2-7): DGGITQSPKYLFRKEGQNVTLSCEQNLNHDAMYWYRQDPGQGLRLIYYSQIVNDFQKGDIAEGYSVSREKKESFPLTVTSAQKNPTAFYLCASSTSGQGTYEQYFGPGTRLTVT.

This clonotype was seen ten or more times. The rearrangement uses TRBV20-1 and TRBJ2-2; D gene unclear. CDR1 and CDR2 (germline): DFQATT, SNEGSKA (reference sequence). Trimming stripped 2 bases from V and 5 bases from J, with 9 bases between. The CDR3 spans 13 residues. The chain's CDR3 is CSARSKGTGELFF. The CDR3 DNA follows: TGCAGTGCTAGATCAAAGGGTACCGGGGAGCTGTTTTTT.

This clonotype has more than one count but fewer than ten. The chain carries TRBV9 and TRBJ2-7; D may be TRBD2 (6 bases). Germline V lookup: CDR1 SGDLS, CDR2 YYNGEE. This CDR3 has 15 residues. V lost 0 bases to trimming and J lost 2 bases, with 12 bases between them. The CDR3 loop is CASSVGGIPPYEQYF. The CDR3 nucleotides read TGTGCCAGCAGCGTAGGCGGGATCCCCCCCTACGAGCAGTACTTC.

This chain joins TRBV2 and TRBJ2-3, with 10 positions matching TRBD2. The CDR3 consists of 13 residues. Per the germline V gene, CDR1 is SNHLY and CDR2 is FYNNEI. The junction had 11 bases not matched to a gene; V was cut back by 6 bases and J by 14 bases. For the CDR3, the DNA is TGTGCCAGCAGCGCTCTACTAGCGGGGCAACGGTATTTT. Translating it yields CASSALLAGQRYF. The variable domain in full, completed from reference TRBV2 and TRBJ2-3, reads EPEVTQTPSHQVTQMGQEVILRCVPISNHLYFYWYRQILGQKVEFLVSFYNNEISEKSEIFDDQFSVERPDGSNFTLKIRSTKLEDSAMYFCASSALLAGQRYFGPGTRLTVL.

V gene TRBV7-8 combines with J gene TRBJ2-7; 7 nucleotides match TRBD1. CDR1 and CDR2 (germline): SGHVS, FQNEAQ. With 5 bases clipped from V and 3 bases from J, the junction kept 7 bases outside the gene matches. This CDR3 is 14 amino acids long. The CDR3 is CASSRHRGNYEQYF. CDR3 nucleotide sequence: TGTGCCAGCAGCCGACACAGGGGAAACTACGAGCAGTACTTC.

This clonotype came up a few times. This chain's CDR3 is CATKGADQSSYEQYF. Here the CDR3 DNA reads TGTGCCACAAAAGGGGCAGATCAAAGCTCCTACGAGCAGTACTTC. The V and J genes are TRBV10-3 and TRBJ2-7, with a possible D match to TRBD1 (5 bases). CDR3 length: 15 residues. The germline gives CDR1 ENHRY, CDR2 SYGVKD. Deletions cut 10 bases from V and 0 bases from J, with 19 bases between.

There are a few counts of this clonotype. V gene TRBV24-1 combines with J gene TRBJ2-3; tentative D call: TRBD2 (6 bases). Trimming cost V 2 bases and J 2 bases, with 10 bases left between them. Per the germline V gene, CDR1 is KGHDR and CDR2 is SFDVKD. The CDR3 sequence is 15 residues long. The CDR3 sequence is CATSDSGTDTDTQYF. The CDR3 DNA follows: TGTGCCACCAGTGATTCGGGGACTGACACAGATACGCAGTATTTT.

This clonotype was seen only once. This chain uses TRBV18 with TRBJ1-1; 7 bases fit TRBD1. CDR1 and CDR2 from the germline V gene are KGHSH and LQKENI. This CDR3 has 16 amino acids. Unmatched junction bases numbered 11, after V lost 3 bases and J lost 4 bases. For the CDR3, the DNA is TGTGCCAGCTCACCGAATTACAGGGGCGGGGGCACTGAAGCTTTCTTT. It translates to CASSPNYRGGGTEAFF.

This clonotype was observed a handful of times. The V gene is TRBV11-2, the J gene TRBJ2-3, with TRBD2 matching 12 bases. Germline V lookup: CDR1 SGHAT, CDR2 FQNNGV. The CDR3 totals 16 residues. The V and J ends lost 3 bases and 4 bases, in that order; junction bases with no gene match: 5. This chain's CDR3 is CASSFTSGRPADTQYF. In nucleotides, the CDR3 is TGTGCCAGCAGCTTCACTAGCGGGAGGCCAGCAGATACGCAGTATTTT.

The chain links TRBV29-1 to TRBJ2-1; TRBD2 agrees at 7 bases. This CDR3 comprises 14 residues. V lost 6 bases to trimming and J lost 6 bases; unmatched junction nucleotides: 11. The germline V gene has CDR1 SQVTM and CDR2 ANQGSEA. The CDR3, as DNA: TGCAGCGTGACCCGGGCGGGAGCGTTCAATGAGCAGTTCTTC. Its protein is CSVTRAGAFNEQFF.

Many counts were recorded for this clonotype. The genes are TRBV10-3 and TRBJ2-7, with a weak D call TRBD2 (8 bases). The CDR3 is 14 amino acids. With 3 bases removed from V and 13 bases from J, the gap between germline ends came to 22 bases. Germline V gene data show CDR1 as ENHRY and CDR2 as SYGVKD. The CDR3 sequence: CAISEGAGDRRLYF. The CDR3 DNA reads TGTGCCATCAGTGAAGGAGCGGGGGACAGACGCCTTTACTTC.

The chain recombines TRBV7-6 with TRBJ2-7; TRBD2 agrees at 11 bases. CDR3 length: 17 residues. Germline values: CDR1 SGHVS, CDR2 FNYEAQ. Losses at the gene ends were 5 bases for V and 1 base for J; bases not matched to a gene: 10. This CDR3 is CASSRPKLAGVSYEQYF. Written as DNA, the CDR3 is TGTGCCAGCAGCCGCCCCAAACTAGCGGGAGTGTCCTACGAGCAGTACTTC.

V gene TRBV6-1 combines with J gene TRBJ2-7; no clear D gene. V dropped 7 bases and J dropped 3 bases, with 13 bases sitting between them. Germline loops: CDR1 MNHNS, CDR2 SASEGT. The CDR3 loop spans 13 amino acids. The CDR3 sequence is CASKSTVDYEQYF. The CDR3 DNA sequence: TGTGCCAGCAAGTCGACGGTGGACTACGAGCAGTACTTC.

J is TRBJ2-1 and V is TRBV12-5; 10 bases map to TRBD2. This CDR3 is built from 16 residues. The V gene's germline CDR1 is LGHNT and CDR2 FRNRAP. The V segment lost 0 bases and the J segment 6 bases; nucleotides outside the gene matches: 5. The CDR3 DNA reads TGTGCTAGTGGTTTGGTAGCGGGAGGGCCTGCCAATGAGCAGTTCTTC. It is translated as CASGLVAGGPANEQFF.

This clonotype was picked up a small number of times. The chain links TRBV7-6 to TRBJ2-3; 14 bases are shared with TRBD2. The germline CDR1 and CDR2 sequences are SGHVS and FNYEAQ. The CDR3 consists of 16 residues. Unmatched junction bases numbered 14, after V lost 8 bases and J lost 10 bases. The CDR3 region has the DNA TGTGCCAGCCGACGACTAGCGGGAGGGGTGGTGGGAGCGCAGTATTTT. Protein sequence: CASRRLAGGVVGAQYF.

This clonotype was found many times. The V gene is TRBV5-5, the J gene TRBJ2-7; weak D call: TRBD1 (5 bases). V shed 2 bases and J shed 3 bases, with 12 bases lying between them. The V gene's germline CDR1 is SGHKS and CDR2 YYEKEE (reference sequence). The CDR3 has 14 residues. CDR3 region: CASSFIQGVYEQYF. The CDR3 nucleotides read TGTGCCAGCAGCTTTATCCAGGGCGTCTACGAGCAGTACTTC.

The chain is built from TRBV20-1 and TRBJ2-7; 14 positions match TRBD2. This CDR3 comprises 17 residues. V trimming: 3 bases; J trimming: 1 base; junction bases outside the gene matches: 8. Germline CDR1 DFQATT, CDR2 SNEGSKA (reference sequence). Here the CDR3 reads CSARGLAGAMRSYEQYF. As DNA, the CDR3 is TGCAGTGCTAGGGGACTAGCGGGAGCGATGAGATCCTACGAGCAGTACTTC.

This clonotype was found many times. The chain couples TRBV7-9 to TRBJ2-2; 9 positions agree with TRBD2. Per germline, CDR1 SEHNR and CDR2 FQNEAQ (reference sequence). Germline trimming cut 4 bases from V and 3 bases from J; bases unmatched to any gene: 9. The CDR3 is 17 amino acids. Here the CDR3 reads CASSSDAGGTDTGELFF. CDR3 bases: TGTGCCAGCAGCTCCGACGCGGGAGGGACCGACACCGGGGAGCTGTTTTTT.

The table lists this clonotype with a few counts. The V gene is TRBV19, the J gene TRBJ1-3; D may be TRBD1 (6 bases). The CDR3 is 14 amino acids. V was shortened by 5 bases and J by 2 bases, with 10 bases between the two germline ends. Germline assignment: CDR1 LNHDA and CDR2 SQIVND (reference sequence). The CDR3 DNA reads as TGTGCCAGTAGTCGACAGGAGGCTGGAAACACCATATATTTT. Residues: CASSRQEAGNTIYF.

J is TRBJ2-2 and V is TRBV24-1; TRBD2 agrees at 13 bases. The V gene end was trimmed by 2 bases and the J gene end by 2 bases; junction bases not matched to a gene: 1. This CDR3 is 17 amino acids long. Germline CDR1 and CDR2: KGHDR and SFDVKD. The CDR3 sequence: CATSDSGLAGNTGELFF. The CDR3 DNA is TGTGCCACCAGTGATTCGGGACTAGCGGGAAACACCGGGGAGCTGTTTTTT.

This clonotype was counted at least ten times. This chain joins TRBV20-1 and TRBJ1-1; unclear D gene. CDR3 length: 12 residues. With 5 bases removed from V and 7 bases from J, the gap between germline ends came to 14 bases. Germline CDR1 reads DFQATT; CDR2 reads SNEGSKA (reference sequence). The CDR3 loop reads CSAHPDWVEAFF. Written as DNA, the CDR3 is TGCAGTGCTCACCCCGATTGGGTTGAAGCTTTCTTT.

The chain links TRBV7-9 to TRBJ2-5; 10 nucleotides line up with TRBD2. V shed 7 bases, J shed 2 bases, and the junction held 10 bases outside the gene matches. The CDR3 is 16 amino acids. Germline assignment: CDR1 SEHNR and CDR2 FQNEAQ (reference sequence). CDR3 sequence (DNA): TGTGCCAGCAACGAAATGTCTAGCGGGGGTCAAGAGACCCAGTACTTC. Its translation is CASNEMSSGGQETQYF. Full variable domain (remainder filled in from reference TRBV7-9 and TRBJ2-5): DTGVSQNPRHKITKRGQNVTFRCDPISEHNRLYWYRQTLGQGPEFLTYFQNEAQLEKSRLLSDRFSAERPKGSFSTLEIQRTEQGDSAMYLCASNEMSSGGQETQYFGPGTRLLVL.

The chain joins TRBV12-3 or TRBV12-4 to TRBJ1-1; no clear D. The CDR3 has 18 amino acids. Trimming left V 3 bases short and J 0 bases short, with 20 bases between. Here the CDR3 reads CASSFGFGQDFLNTEAFF. The CDR3, as DNA: TGTGCCAGCAGTTTCGGATTCGGGCAGGACTTTCTGAACACTGAAGCTTTCTTT.

This clonotype was picked up a small number of times. The V and J genes are TRBV12-3 or TRBV12-4 and TRBJ2-7; 10 bases line up with TRBD2. This CDR3 comprises 15 residues. V lost 6 bases to trimming and J lost 7 bases; unmatched junction nucleotides: 12. In nucleotides, the CDR3 is TGTGCCAGCAGCACTAGCGGGGATAGTTTCCGGGAGCAGTACTTC. Its translation is CASSTSGDSFREQYF.

This clonotype was detected many times. V and J are TRBV15 and TRBJ1-5; D perhaps matches TRBD1 (5 bases). CDR1 is LNHNV, CDR2 YYDKDF, per germline (reference sequence). This CDR3 has 15 residues. V was trimmed by 1 base and J by 7 bases, leaving 14 bases between them. CDR3 in amino acids: CATSRGGAFRQPQHF. In DNA, the CDR3 is TGTGCCACCAGCAGAGGTGGGGCGTTCAGGCAGCCCCAGCATTTT. The full variable domain, its missing parts supplied by reference TRBV15 and TRBJ1-5, is DAMVIQNPRYQVTQFGKPVTLSCSQTLNHNVMYWYQQKSSQAPKLLFHYYDKDFNNEADTPDNFQSRRPNTSFCFLDIRSPGLGDTAMYLCATSRGGAFRQPQHFGDGTRLSIL.

The chain employs TRBV18 and TRBJ2-7, with D maybe TRBD2 (5 bases). The CDR3 sequence is 11 residues long. Trimming shortened V by 4 bases and J by 9 bases, and 10 bases separated the two germline ends. Germline assignment: CDR1 KGHSH and CDR2 LQKENI. The CDR3 nucleotides are TGTGCCAGCTCACGCTCGGCGGGGCAGTACTTC. This translates into CASSRSAGQYF.

The chain recombines TRBV20-1 with TRBJ1-2; 11 positions match TRBD1. In germline, CDR1 is DFQATT, CDR2 SNEGSKA (reference sequence). The CDR3 spans 16 residues. Trimming at V came to 0 bases and at J to 4 bases, leaving 7 bases not matched to a gene. CDR3 bases: TGCAGTGCTAGAGATCAGGACAGGGGGCGTAGCTATGGCTACACCTTC. This sequence encodes CSARDQDRGRSYGYTF.